A selection of T cell receptor beta chains follows, all from one sample in a study of lymphopenia after photon versus proton radiotherapy. Only in-frame clones appear in the TCRdb table, and some are missing; sequencing was by immunoSEQ multiplex PCR. The sample holds 150,000 to 200,000 clones, around nine tenths seen once. The sample consisted of peripheral blood, taken from a patient treated with photon-based radiotherapy. These receptor sequences come from a man aged 50 to 59 with gastric cancer. Both conserved end residues are part of each CDR3.

v_call,j_call,cdr3_aa
TRBV10-2,TRBJ1-5,CASSPQGRGQPQHF
TRBV18,TRBJ2-1,CASSPISRGYRNEQFF
TRBV30,TRBJ1-1,CAWSVRYTEAFF
TRBV19,TRBJ2-7,CASSIVARDGHYEQYF
TRBV5-1,TRBJ2-3,CASSFNGRTDTQYF
TRBV19,TRBJ1-1,CASSVALNTEAFF
TRBV18,TRBJ1-1,CASSPGGKNTEAFF
TRBV6-1,TRBJ1-2,CASSDQSDRGRYGYTF
TRBV25-1,TRBJ2-7,CASSEAGGRNEQYF
TRBV11-1,TRBJ2-1,CASSLAFQGLYNEQFF
TRBV5-1,TRBJ1-5,CASSLGSSNQPQHF
TRBV27,TRBJ1-1,CASSLIIGTGESTEAFF
TRBV19,TRBJ2-3,CASSVSGQGASDTQYF
TRBV6-6,TRBJ2-2,CASRRQGTGELFF
TRBV5-1,TRBJ2-4,CASSLVSGSENIQYF
TRBV2,TRBJ2-7,CASSPRDYLPYEQYF
TRBV29-1,TRBJ2-5,CSVEGDGRIQETQYF